This TCR beta chain appears in the sequencing data of a study of identical twins. TCRdb processed the 5' RACE reads anew with MiXCR; each CDR3 protein has one entry. This table holds approximately 1.8 million distinct CDR3 sequences, about 32% found once. The CDR3 spans 15 residues. V was cut by 0 bases and J by 13 bases, with 21 bases left in between. This chain joins TRBV12-3 or TRBV12-4 and TRBJ2-5, with a possible D match to TRBD1 (6 bases). The TCR sequence derives from a newborn girl in good health. The sample consisted of cord blood. The CDR3 DNA follows: TGTGCCAGCAGTTTAGCGGCGACAGGTTGGGCTGACCCGTACTTC. It yields the protein CASSLAATGWADPYF.